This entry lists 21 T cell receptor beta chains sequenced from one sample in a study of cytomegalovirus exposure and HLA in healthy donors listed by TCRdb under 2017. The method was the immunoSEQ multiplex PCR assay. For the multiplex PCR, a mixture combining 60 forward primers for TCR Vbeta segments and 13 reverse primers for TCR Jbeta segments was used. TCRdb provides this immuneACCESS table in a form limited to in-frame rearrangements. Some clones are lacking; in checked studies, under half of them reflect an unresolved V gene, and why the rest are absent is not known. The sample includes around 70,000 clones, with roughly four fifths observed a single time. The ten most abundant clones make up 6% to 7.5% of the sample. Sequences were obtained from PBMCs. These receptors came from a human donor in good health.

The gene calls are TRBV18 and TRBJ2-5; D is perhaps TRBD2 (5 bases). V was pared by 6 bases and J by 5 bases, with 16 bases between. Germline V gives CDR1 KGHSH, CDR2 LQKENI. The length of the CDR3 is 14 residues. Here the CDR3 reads CASSPGTGMETQYF. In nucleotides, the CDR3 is TGTGCCAGCTCTCCAGGAACGGGGATGGAGACCCAGTACTTC.

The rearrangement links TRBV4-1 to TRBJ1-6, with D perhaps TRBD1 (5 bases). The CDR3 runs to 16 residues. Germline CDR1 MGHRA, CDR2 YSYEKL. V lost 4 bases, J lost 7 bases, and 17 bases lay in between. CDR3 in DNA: TGCGCCAGCAGCCCCCCGAATGGGGCGTCAAATTCACCCCTCCACTTT. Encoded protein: CASSPPNGASNSPLHF.

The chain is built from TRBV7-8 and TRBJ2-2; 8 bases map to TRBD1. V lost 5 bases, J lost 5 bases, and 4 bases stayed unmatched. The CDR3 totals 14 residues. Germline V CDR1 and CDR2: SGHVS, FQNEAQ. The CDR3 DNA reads TGTGCCAGCAGCCCTAGGACAGGGACCGGGGAGCTGTTTTTT. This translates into CASSPRTGTGELFF.

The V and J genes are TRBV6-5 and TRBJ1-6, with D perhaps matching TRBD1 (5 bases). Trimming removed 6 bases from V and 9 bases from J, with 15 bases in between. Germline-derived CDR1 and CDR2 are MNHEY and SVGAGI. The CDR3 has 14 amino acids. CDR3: CASSPQAPGSPLHF. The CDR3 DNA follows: TGTGCCAGCAGCCCACAGGCCCCAGGTTCACCCCTCCACTTT.

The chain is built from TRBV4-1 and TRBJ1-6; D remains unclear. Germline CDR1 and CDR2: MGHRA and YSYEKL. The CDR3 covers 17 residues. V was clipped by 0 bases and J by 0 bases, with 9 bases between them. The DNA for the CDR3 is TGCGCCAGCAGCCAAGATTCTGGGAGCTCCTATAATTCACCCCTCCACTTT. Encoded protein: CASSQDSGSSYNSPLHF.

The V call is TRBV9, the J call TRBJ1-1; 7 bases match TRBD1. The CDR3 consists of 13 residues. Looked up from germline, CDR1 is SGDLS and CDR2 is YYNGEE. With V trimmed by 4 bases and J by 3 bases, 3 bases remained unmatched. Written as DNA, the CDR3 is TGTGCCAGCAGCTATACAGGGGACACTGAAGCTTTCTTT. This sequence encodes CASSYTGDTEAFF.

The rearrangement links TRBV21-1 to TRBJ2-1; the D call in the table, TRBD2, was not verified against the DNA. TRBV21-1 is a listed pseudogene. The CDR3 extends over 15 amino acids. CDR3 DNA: TGTGCCAGCAGAGGGACTAGCGGGGGGGCTGAATGGGAGTTCTTC. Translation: CASRGTSGGAEWEFF.

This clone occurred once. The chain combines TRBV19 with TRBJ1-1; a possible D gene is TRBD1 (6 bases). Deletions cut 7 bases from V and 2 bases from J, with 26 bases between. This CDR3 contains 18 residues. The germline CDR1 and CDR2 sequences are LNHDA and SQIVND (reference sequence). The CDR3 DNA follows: TGTGCCAGTAAGGATCGTCGGGGGGCGCGGGGCGGAAACACTGAAGCTTTCTTT. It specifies CASKDRRGARGGNTEAFF. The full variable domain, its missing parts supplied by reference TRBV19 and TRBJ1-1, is DGGITQSPKYLFRKEGQNVTLSCEQNLNHDAMYWYRQDPGQGLRLIYYSQIVNDFQKGDIAEGYSVSREKKESFPLTVTSAQKNPTAFYLCASKDRRGARGGNTEAFFGQGTRLTVV.

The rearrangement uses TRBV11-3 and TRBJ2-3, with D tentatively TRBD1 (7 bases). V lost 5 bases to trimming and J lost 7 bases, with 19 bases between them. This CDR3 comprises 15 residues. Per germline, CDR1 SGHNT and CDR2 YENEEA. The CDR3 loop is CASSANRGGVNTQYF. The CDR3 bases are TGTGCCAGCAGCGCTAACAGGGGCGGGGTAAATACGCAGTATTTT.

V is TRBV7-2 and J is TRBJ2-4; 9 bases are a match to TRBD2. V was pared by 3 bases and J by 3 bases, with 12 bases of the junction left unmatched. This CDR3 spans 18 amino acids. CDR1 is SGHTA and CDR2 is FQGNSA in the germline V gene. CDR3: CASSFGAGGGWGKNIQYF. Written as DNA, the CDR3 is TGTGCCAGCAGCTTCGGAGCGGGGGGAGGTTGGGGCAAAAACATTCAGTACTTC.

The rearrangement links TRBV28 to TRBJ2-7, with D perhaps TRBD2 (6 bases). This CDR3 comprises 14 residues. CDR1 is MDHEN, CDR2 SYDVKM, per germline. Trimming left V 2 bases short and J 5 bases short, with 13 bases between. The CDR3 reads CASSLSAGLNEQYF. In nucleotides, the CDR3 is TGTGCCAGCAGTTTAAGCGCGGGGTTAAACGAGCAGTACTTC.

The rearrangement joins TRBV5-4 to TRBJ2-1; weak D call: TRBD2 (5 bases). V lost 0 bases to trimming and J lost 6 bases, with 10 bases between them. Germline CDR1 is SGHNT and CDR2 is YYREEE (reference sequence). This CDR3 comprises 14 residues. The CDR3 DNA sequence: TGTGCCAGCAGCTTGGGGTCTAGCCGCAATGAGCAGTTCTTC. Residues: CASSLGSSRNEQFF.

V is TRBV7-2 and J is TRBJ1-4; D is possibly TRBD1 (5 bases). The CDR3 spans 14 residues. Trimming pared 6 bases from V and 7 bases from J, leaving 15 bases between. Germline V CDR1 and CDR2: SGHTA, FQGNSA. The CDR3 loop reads CASRVLGPAEKLFF. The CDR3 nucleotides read TGTGCCAGCAGGGTGTTGGGGCCTGCTGAAAAACTGTTTTTT. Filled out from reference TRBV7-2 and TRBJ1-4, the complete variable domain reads GAGVSQSPSNKVTEKGKDVELRCDPISGHTALYWYRQSLGQGLEFLIYFQGNSAPDKSGLPSDRFSAERTGGSVSTLTIQRTQQEDSAVYLCASRVLGPAEKLFFGSGTQLSVL.

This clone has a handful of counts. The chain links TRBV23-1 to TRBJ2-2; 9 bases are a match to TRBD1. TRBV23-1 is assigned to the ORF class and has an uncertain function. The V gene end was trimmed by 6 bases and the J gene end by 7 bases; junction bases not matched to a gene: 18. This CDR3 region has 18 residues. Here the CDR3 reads CASSGLGTGFPRGGELFF. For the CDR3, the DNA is TGCGCCAGCAGCGGCTTAGGGACAGGGTTCCCTCGGGGCGGGGAGCTGTTTTTT.

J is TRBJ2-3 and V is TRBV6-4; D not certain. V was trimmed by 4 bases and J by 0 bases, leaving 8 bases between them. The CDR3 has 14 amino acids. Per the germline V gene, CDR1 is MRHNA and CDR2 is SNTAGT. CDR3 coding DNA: TGTGCCAGCAGTGCGGGTCTTAGCACAGATACGCAGTATTTT. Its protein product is CASSAGLSTDTQYF.

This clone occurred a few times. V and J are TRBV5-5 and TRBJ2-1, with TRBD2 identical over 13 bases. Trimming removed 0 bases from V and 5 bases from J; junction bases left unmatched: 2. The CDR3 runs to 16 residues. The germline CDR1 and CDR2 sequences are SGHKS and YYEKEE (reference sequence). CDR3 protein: CASSLATSGGHNEQFF. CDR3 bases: TGTGCCAGCAGCTTGGCGACTAGCGGGGGGCACAATGAGCAGTTCTTC.

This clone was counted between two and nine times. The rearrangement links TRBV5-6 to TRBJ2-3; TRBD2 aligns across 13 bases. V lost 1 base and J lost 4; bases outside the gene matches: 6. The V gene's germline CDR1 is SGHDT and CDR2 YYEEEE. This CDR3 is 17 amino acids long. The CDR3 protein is CASSLWTSGGPADTQYF. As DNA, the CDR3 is TGTGCCAGCAGCTTGTGGACTAGCGGGGGTCCTGCAGATACGCAGTATTTT.

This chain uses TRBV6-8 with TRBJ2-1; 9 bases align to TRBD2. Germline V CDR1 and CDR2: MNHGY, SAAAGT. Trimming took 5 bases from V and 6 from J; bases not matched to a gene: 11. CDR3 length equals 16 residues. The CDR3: CASSPLAGPSGNEQFF. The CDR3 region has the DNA TGTGCCAGCAGTCCGCTAGCGGGGCCTAGTGGCAATGAGCAGTTCTTC.

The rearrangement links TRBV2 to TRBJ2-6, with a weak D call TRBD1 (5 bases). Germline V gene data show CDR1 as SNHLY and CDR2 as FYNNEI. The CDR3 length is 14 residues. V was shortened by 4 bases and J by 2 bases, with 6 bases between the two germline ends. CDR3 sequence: CASSVGAGANVLTF. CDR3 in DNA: TGTGCCAGCAGTGTAGGGGCTGGGGCCAACGTCCTGACTTTC.

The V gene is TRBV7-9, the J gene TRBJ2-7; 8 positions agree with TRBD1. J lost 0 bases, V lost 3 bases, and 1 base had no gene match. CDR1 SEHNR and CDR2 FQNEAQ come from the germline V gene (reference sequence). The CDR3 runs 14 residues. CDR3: CASSFTGGSYEQYF. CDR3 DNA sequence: TGTGCCAGCAGCTTTACAGGGGGCTCCTACGAGCAGTACTTC.

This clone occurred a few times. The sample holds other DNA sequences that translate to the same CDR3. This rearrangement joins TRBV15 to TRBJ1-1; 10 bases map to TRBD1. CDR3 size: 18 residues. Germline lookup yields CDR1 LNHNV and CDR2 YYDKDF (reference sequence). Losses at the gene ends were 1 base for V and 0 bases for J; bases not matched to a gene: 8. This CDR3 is CATSRAGQGSLMNTEAFF. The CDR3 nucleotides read TGTGCCACCAGCAGAGCGGGACAGGGGTCCCTAATGAACACTGAAGCTTTCTTT.